This T cell receptor beta chain is drawn from a study of T cells in localized non-small cell lung cancer. Whole-study results and caveats: Adjacent lung was found to contain a median approximately 50 of the top 100 tumor clones. Heterogeneity is still possible, as just one tumor region was sequenced. Uninvolved adjacent lung had higher T cell clonality than tumor and all other tissues. Prolonged overall survival went with higher T cell density in the blood.

The germline gives CDR1 LNHDA, CDR2 SQIVND (reference sequence). V was pared by 11 bases and J by 10 bases, with 17 bases between. The CDR3 consists of 12 residues. Measured with immunoSEQ multiplex PCR; TCRdb has only the in-frame clones, and not every one. The sample shows thousands of clones, approximately 31% of them seen only once. Turning to this clone: What it binds is not known.

The source is a female donor over 55 with stage II squamous cell lung carcinoma. The V and J genes are TRBV19 and TRBJ1-4; possibly TRBD1 for D (6 bases). Source: lung tumor tissue, taken before any cancer treatment. CDR3 in amino acids: CASGGGGGKLFF. The CDR3 DNA reads as TGTGCCTCTGGCGGGGGCGGAGGAAAACTGTTTTTT.